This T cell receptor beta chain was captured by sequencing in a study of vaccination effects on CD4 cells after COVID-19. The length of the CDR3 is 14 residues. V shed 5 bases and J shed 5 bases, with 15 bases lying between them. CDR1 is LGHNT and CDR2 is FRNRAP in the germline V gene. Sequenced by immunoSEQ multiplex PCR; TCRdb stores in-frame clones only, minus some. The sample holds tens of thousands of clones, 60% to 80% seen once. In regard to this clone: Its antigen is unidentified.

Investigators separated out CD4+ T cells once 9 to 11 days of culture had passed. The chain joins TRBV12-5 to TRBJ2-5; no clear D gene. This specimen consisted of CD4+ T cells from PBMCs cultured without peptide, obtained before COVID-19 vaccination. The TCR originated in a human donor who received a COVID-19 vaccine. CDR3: CASGTNTVQETQYF. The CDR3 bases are TGTGCTAGTGGTACTAATACTGTGCAGGAGACCCAGTACTTC.